These T cell receptor beta chains were read from a single sample in a study of blood T cells in healthy people across ages. TCRdb redid the calling of the 5' RACE reads with MiXCR, one entry per CDR3 protein. Here the sample spans about 2 million distinct CDR3 sequences, 49% being singletons. Sequenced: blood. These receptors were obtained from a woman aged 35 to 49 in good health. CDR3s include the opening cysteine and the closing phenylalanine or tryptophan. Fields, in order: clone size, V gene, D gene, J gene, CDR3 DNA, CDR3 protein. A D gene is named only where the DNA matches it firmly. Some rows mark clone size as missing; the rest say once, few, many or name a class of expanded clone.

.	TRBV7-2	.	TRBJ2-3	TGTGCCAGCGGGGCCGTTAGCACAGATACGCAGTATTTT	CASGAVSTDTQYF
.	TRBV5-1	.	TRBJ2-1	TGCGCCAGCAGGACAGACGGGGTTAATGAGCAGTTCTTC	CASRTDGVNEQFF
.	TRBV20-1	TRBD1	TRBJ2-3	TGCAGTGCACTTCTGACAGGGGGCTTTTATGTTACGCAGTATTTT	CSALLTGGFYVTQYF
few	TRBV5-1	.	TRBJ2-3	TGCGCCAGCAGCTCCCGGACCCCGAGCACAGATACGCAGTATTTT	CASSSRTPSTDTQYF
.	TRBV12-3/TRBV12-4	TRBD2	TRBJ2-5	TGTGCCAGCAGTGACCCGGGGGGTGGGAGAACCCAAGAGACCCAGTACTTC	CASSDPGGGRTQETQYF
.	TRBV29-1	.	TRBJ2-1	TGCAGCGTGGAAGACCCGGGGTTGGTGCAGTTCTTC	CSVEDPGLVQFF
.	TRBV28	TRBD1	TRBJ2-7	TGTGCCAGCAGTTTGACAAACAGGGGGATCTACGAGCAGTACTTC	CASSLTNRGIYEQYF
.	TRBV27	TRBD1	TRBJ1-4	TGTGCCAGCAGTTTCTTGGAAACAGGGGGAACTAATGAAAAACTGTTTTTT	CASSFLETGGTNEKLFF
.	TRBV6-6	.	TRBJ1-1	TGTGCCAGCCCGGCCCCCTGGGGCCTGAACACTGAAGCTTTCTTT	CASPAPWGLNTEAFF
.	TRBV13	TRBD2	TRBJ2-6	TGTGCCAGCAGCTTAGGACTAGCGGGGGTTGGGGCCAACGTCCTGACTTTC	CASSLGLAGVGANVLTF
.	TRBV11-2	.	TRBJ2-7	TGTGCCAGCAGCCCCGGGAGGACAGGCCTAAAGTATTACTACTCCTACGAGCAGTACTTC	CASSPGRTGLKYYYSYEQYF
.	TRBV11-1	.	TRBJ2-4	TGTGCCAGCAGCCCTCGGGGACACTTGACCAAAAACATTCAGTACTTC	CASSPRGHLTKNIQYF
.	TRBV6-1	TRBD2	TRBJ2-3	TGTGCCAGCAGTCTTTATACTAGCGGGGGGACTTCTAGCACAGATACGCAGTATTTT	CASSLYTSGGTSSTDTQYF
.	TRBV9	.	TRBJ2-5	TGTGCCAGCAGCGTAGAAGCCGGGACATCAAAGACCCAGTACTTC	CASSVEAGTSKTQYF
few	TRBV5-1	.	TRBJ1-1	TGCGCCAGCAGCTTTCGGCCCATCGGGGACACTGAAGCTTTCTTT	CASSFRPIGDTEAFF
.	TRBV12-3/TRBV12-4	.	TRBJ1-2	TGTGCCAGCAGTCCGGATCAGGGAGGCTACACCTTC	CASSPDQGGYTF
few	TRBV7-2	TRBD2	TRBJ2-1	TGTGCCAGCAGCCCGCACCCACTAGCGGGGGTGACGAGCTCCTACAATGAGCAGTTCTTC	CASSPHPLAGVTSSYNEQFF
.	TRBV4-1	TRBD1	TRBJ2-7	TGCGCCGGCGGCCCGGGACAGGGGATTGTATACGAGCAGTACTTC	CAGGPGQGIVYEQYF
.	TRBV6-1	TRBD1	TRBJ2-7	TGTGCCAGCAGTGACCAGGACAGGGGGCGCAACGAGCAGTACTTC	CASSDQDRGRNEQYF
many	TRBV15	.	TRBJ2-5	TGTGCCACCAGCAGAGAAGAGACCCAGTACTTC	CATSREETQYF
.	TRBV3-1	.	TRBJ1-2	TGTGCCAGCGGGAGGGCCCGGGGCTACACCTTC	CASGRARGYTF
.	TRBV25-1	TRBD2	TRBJ2-5	TGTGCCAGCAGTGACTATAAGGGACTAGCGGTGGCAGAGACCCAGTACTTC	CASSDYKGLAVAETQYF
.	TRBV28	.	TRBJ1-4	TGTGCCAGCAGTTTACGAGGGATCGAGGAAAAACTGTTTTTT	CASSLRGIEEKLFF
few	TRBV3-1	.	TRBJ2-3	TGTGCCAGCAGCCAAGTCGCGGCTACGCAGTATTTT	CASSQVAATQYF
.	TRBV2	.	TRBJ2-5	TGTGCCAGGGAGGGGGTTGGCGAGACCCAGTACTTC	CAREGVGETQYF
.	TRBV29-1	.	TRBJ1-4	TGCAGCGTCCTGGAGGGGGGCACTAATGAAAAACTGTTTTTT	CSVLEGGTNEKLFF
.	TRBV18	TRBD2	TRBJ2-5	TGTGCCAGCTCACCGGCGCTAGCGGGGCTGACCCAAGAGACCCAGTACTTC	CASSPALAGLTQETQYF
.	TRBV15	TRBD1	TRBJ2-5	TGTGCCACCAGCACTAGACAGGGAGATATTAAGGAGACCCAGTACTTC	CATSTRQGDIKETQYF
.	TRBV6-2/TRBV6-3	TRBD1	TRBJ1-2	TGTGCCAGCAGCCTGGGACAGGGAGGGACCTATGGCTACACCTTC	CASSLGQGGTYGYTF
.	TRBV29-1	TRBD2	TRBJ2-7	TGCAGCACTGAAAATCGACGGGGGGGAGAGCAGTACTTC	CSTENRRGGEQYF
.	TRBV7-8	TRBD2	TRBJ2-3	TGTGCCAGCAAGATCGAGACTAGCGGGGGATCCACAGATACGCAGTATTTT	CASKIETSGGSTDTQYF
.	TRBV10-3	.	TRBJ2-7	TGTGCCATCAGTGAGTCGTGGGGACACTCCTCCTACGAGCAGTACTTC	CAISESWGHSSYEQYF
.	TRBV20-1	.	TRBJ2-5	TGCAGTGCTAGATTGGGGCGTTACCAGTACTTC	CSARLGRYQYF
.	TRBV4-1	.	TRBJ2-1	TGCGCCAGCAGCCAGGTTCGGACAAACTACAATGAGCAGTTCTTC	CASSQVRTNYNEQFF
few	TRBV7-2	TRBD1	TRBJ1-2	TGTGCCAGCAGCCGGTGGGGACAGGGAGGGAATACTGGCTACACCTTC	CASSRWGQGGNTGYTF
.	TRBV28	.	TRBJ2-6	TGTGCCAGCAGAGGTACAGGGCCCGGGGCCAACGTCCTGACTTTC	CASRGTGPGANVLTF
.	TRBV6-2/TRBV6-3	.	TRBJ2-3	TGTGCCAGCAGGTTCACAGGGTGGGATACGCAGTATTTT	CASRFTGWDTQYF
.	TRBV10-3	TRBD2	TRBJ2-7	TGTGCCATCAGTGTCGGGGGGGGTAGCTATTACAATGAGCAGTACTTC	CAISVGGGSYYNEQYF
few	TRBV7-3	TRBD1	TRBJ2-1	TGTGCCAGCAGCGCCGAAAGGACAGGGGAGCAGTTCTTC	CASSAERTGEQFF
.	TRBV20-1	.	TRBJ2-3	TGCAGTGCATACAGAGCTAGCACAGATACGCAGTATTTT	CSAYRASTDTQYF
few	TRBV5-6	TRBD1	TRBJ2-7	TGTGCCAGCAGCTTTATTCCGGGACAGGGAGGCGAGCAGTACTTC	CASSFIPGQGGEQYF